The entry below describes one T cell receptor (beta chain). At one of its ends the junction is not consistent with the germline gene, which may arise from a read error. In the authors' workflow: Amplification from reference gene primers served as the basis for estimated nucleated cell counts. The data were produced by immunoSEQ multiplex PCR, yet TCRdb's version contains in-frame clones alone and is incomplete. That table furnishes V, J and clone size, whereas the DNA furnished D and trimming. Here the sample spans some 350,000 clones, approximately 89% being singletons. The CDR3 spans 15 residues. Germline lookup yields CDR1 SGHRS and CDR2 YFSETQ. Membership in each cohort depended on participant-reported clinical history. This sample is part of a study of blood T cell repertoires in COVID-19.

The clonotype comes from a man younger than 40 who had recovered from COVID-19. Sequencing input: PBMCs or T cells enriched from blood (not recorded which). The chain has TRBV5-1 and TRBJ2-2, with 11 nucleotides matching TRBD1. CDR3 sequence (DNA): TGCGCCCGCAGCCGGGACAGGGGGGGCACCGGGGAGCTGTTTTTT. The encoded protein is CARSRDRGGTGELFF.